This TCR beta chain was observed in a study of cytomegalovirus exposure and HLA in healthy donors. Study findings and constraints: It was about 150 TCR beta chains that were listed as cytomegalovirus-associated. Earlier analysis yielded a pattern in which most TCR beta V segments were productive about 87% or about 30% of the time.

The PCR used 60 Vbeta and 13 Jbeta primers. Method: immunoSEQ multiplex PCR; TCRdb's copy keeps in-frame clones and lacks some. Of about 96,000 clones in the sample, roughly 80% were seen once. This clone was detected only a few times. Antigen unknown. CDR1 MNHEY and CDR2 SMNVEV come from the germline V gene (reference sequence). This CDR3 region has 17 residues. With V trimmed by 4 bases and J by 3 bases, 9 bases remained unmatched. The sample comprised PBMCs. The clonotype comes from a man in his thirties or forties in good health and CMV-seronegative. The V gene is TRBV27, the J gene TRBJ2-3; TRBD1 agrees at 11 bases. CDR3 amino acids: CASSYLGTGGATDTQYF. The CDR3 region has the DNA TGTGCCAGCAGTTACCTCGGGACAGGGGGAGCGACAGATACGCAGTATTTT.